Listed below are T cell receptor beta chains from one sample, sequenced in a study of T cells after yellow fever vaccination. From the 5' RACE reads, TCRdb called clonotypes with MiXCR, one entry per CDR3 protein. The data hold about 550,000 distinct CDR3 sequences, with less than 20% observed a single time. The sequencing here drew on PBMCs, taken 15 days after the yellow fever booster vaccination. These receptors originate from a man aged 30-40 years who received the YFV17D yellow fever vaccine. CDR3s include the opening cysteine and the closing phenylalanine or tryptophan. The D gene is left open where the match is weak. Only part of the rows carry a size: once, few, many, or a class if the clone is expanded.

d_gene	v_gene	len	j_gene	abundance	CDR3aa	CDR3nt
.	TRBV20-1	16	TRBJ2-2	few	CSARTAGALNTGELFF	TGCAGTGCTAGAACCGCCGGGGCGCTTAACACCGGGGAGCTGTTTTTT
TRBD2	TRBV12-5	15	TRBJ2-1	.	CASGSGTSAYNEQFF	TGTGCTAGTGGTTCGGGGACTAGCGCTTACAATGAGCAGTTCTTC
.	TRBV20-1	15	TRBJ2-7	few	CSARDERRGAYEQYF	TGCAGTGCTAGAGATGAGAGGAGGGGGGCGTACGAGCAGTACTTC
.	TRBV27	15	TRBJ1-2	.	CASSPAGRFHYGYTF	TGTGCCAGCAGTCCGGCTGGGAGGTTTCACTATGGCTACACCTTC
.	TRBV12-3/TRBV12-4	13	TRBJ1-1	.	CASRRVLNTEAFF	TGTGCCAGCAGAAGGGTATTGAACACTGAAGCTTTCTTT
.	TRBV7-2	15	TRBJ1-4	.	CASSLGTVTNEKLFF	TGTGCCAGCAGCTTAGGGACAGTAACTAATGAAAAACTGTTTTTT
.	TRBV29-1	12	TRBJ1-1	.	CSVSSGNTEAFF	TGCAGCGTCTCAAGCGGGAACACTGAAGCTTTCTTT
.	TRBV18	14	TRBJ2-2	.	CASSRQTPPGELFF	TGTGCCAGCTCACGCCAGACCCCCCCCGGGGAGCTGTTTTTT
.	TRBV27	15	TRBJ2-1	few	CASSLSIPAPNEQFF	TGTGCCAGCAGTTTATCGATCCCGGCCCCCAATGAGCAGTTCTTC
TRBD2	TRBV20-1	15	TRBJ2-3	.	CSAPIAGVSTDTQYF	TGCAGTGCTCCCATAGCGGGAGTTAGCACAGATACGCAGTATTTT
.	TRBV23-1	14	TRBJ2-1	few	CASSQSRKYNEQFF	TGCGCCAGCAGTCAATCGCGAAAGTACAATGAGCAGTTCTTC
TRBD2	TRBV10-3	16	TRBJ2-5	few	CAISESLAGGQETQYF	TGTGCCATCAGTGAGTCGCTAGCGGGAGGACAAGAGACCCAGTACTTC
.	TRBV7-8	16	TRBJ2-3	.	CASSLRRDQGTDTQYF	TGTGCCAGCAGCTTACGGCGGGATCAGGGAACAGATACGCAGTATTTT
.	TRBV19	13	TRBJ2-3	few	CASDTTTTDTQYF	TGTGCCAGTGACACGACGACAACAGATACGCAGTATTTT
.	TRBV20-1	13	TRBJ2-7	few	CSASRPSSYEQYF	TGCAGTGCTAGCCGGCCGAGCTCCTACGAGCAGTACTTC
.	TRBV5-1	13	TRBJ2-3	few	CASSGRQTDTQYF	TGCGCCAGCAGCGGGAGACAGACAGATACGCAGTATTTT
.	TRBV15	13	TRBJ2-5	.	CATSRGLKETQYF	TGTGCCACCAGCAGAGGACTAAAAGAGACCCAGTACTTC
TRBD2	TRBV20-1	16	TRBJ2-1	few	CSAPTSSGRNYNEQFF	TGCAGTGCTCCGACCTCTAGCGGGAGGAACTACAATGAGCAGTTCTTC
.	TRBV7-2	15	TRBJ2-5	few	CASSRNQGGQETQYF	TGTGCCAGCAGCCGTAACCAGGGGGGCCAAGAGACCCAGTACTTC
.	TRBV29-1	12	TRBJ2-3	few	CSVWGSSDTQYF	TGCAGCGTTTGGGGGTCCTCAGATACGCAGTATTTT
TRBD2	TRBV19	15	TRBJ2-7	few	CASSWMAGEGRVQYF	TGTGCCAGTAGTTGGATGGCGGGAGAAGGAAGAGTGCAGTACTTC
TRBD2	TRBV15	16	TRBJ2-1	few	CATSTGTSGTNNEQFF	TGTGCCACCAGCACCGGGACTAGCGGGACCAACAATGAGCAGTTCTTC
.	TRBV6-2/TRBV6-3	15	TRBJ2-4	.	CASSPLPSLKNIQYF	TGTGCCAGCAGTCCTCTGCCTAGTCTTAAAAACATTCAGTACTTC
.	TRBV2	14	TRBJ1-2	.	CASKRPGRENGYTF	TGTGCCAGCAAACGACCGGGCAGGGAGAATGGCTACACCTTC
.	TRBV10-2	13	TRBJ2-1	few	CASSESLGFEQFF	TGCGCCAGCAGTGAGTCGCTAGGTTTTGAGCAGTTCTTC
TRBD2	TRBV27	16	TRBJ2-5	.	CASSRLAGGHQGTQYF	TGTGCCAGCAGCCGACTAGCGGGAGGCCACCAAGGGACCCAGTACTTC
TRBD2	TRBV6-5	17	TRBJ2-1	.	CASSYGTSGRARGEQFF	TGTGCCAGCAGTTACGGTACTAGCGGGAGGGCCAGGGGTGAGCAGTTCTTC
.	TRBV10-3	16	TRBJ2-1	.	CAISEYGGLSYNEQFF	TGTGCCATCAGTGAGTACGGAGGGCTTTCCTACAATGAGCAGTTCTTC
TRBD1	TRBV20-1	14	TRBJ2-3	.	CSARTGINTDTQYF	TGCAGTGCCAGGACAGGAATTAACACAGATACGCAGTATTTT
.	TRBV7-2	15	TRBJ2-3	few	CASSAQAGNTDTQYF	TGTGCCAGCAGCGCCCAAGCGGGCAACACAGATACGCAGTATTTT
.	TRBV14	16	TRBJ2-1	.	CASHAGGSSLYNEQFF	TGTGCCAGCCACGCCGGGGGTAGCTCGCTATACAATGAGCAGTTCTTC
.	TRBV3-1	12	TRBJ2-1	few	CASSQVGMGNFF	.
TRBD2	TRBV5-1	15	TRBJ2-5	few	CASSWGLAGEETQYF	TGCGCCAGCAGTTGGGGACTAGCGGGAGAAGAGACCCAGTACTTC
.	TRBV7-2	13	TRBJ1-4	few	CASSLGEAGKLFF	TGTGCCAGCAGCTTAGGGGAGGCGGGAAAACTGTTTTTT
.	TRBV20-1	12	TRBJ2-5	few	CSALDFQETQYF	TGCAGTGCTCTGGACTTCCAAGAGACCCAGTACTTC
.	TRBV15	15	TRBJ2-7	.	CATSRDFGQSYEQYF	TGTGCCACCAGCAGAGACTTTGGACAGTCCTACGAGCAGTACTTC
.	TRBV6-2/TRBV6-3	15	TRBJ2-3	few	CASSSPGPPADTQYF	TGTGCCAGCAGTTCCCCGGGCCCCCCAGCGGATACGCAGTATTTT
.	TRBV7-2	15	TRBJ2-2	many	CASSLVGGNTGELFF	TGTGCCAGCAGCTTAGTCGGCGGGAACACCGGGGAGCTGTTTTTT
TRBD2	TRBV20-1	14	TRBJ2-7	few	CSARSGRAYYEQYF	TGCAGTGCTCGTAGCGGGAGGGCCTACTACGAGCAGTACTTC
.	TRBV7-3	14	TRBJ2-2	.	CASSLLAQPGELFF	TGTGCCAGCAGCTTACTAGCGCAGCCCGGGGAGCTGTTTTTT
TRBD1	TRBV20-1	14	TRBJ2-5	few	CSVPGQGARKTQYF	TGCAGTGTCCCGGGACAGGGGGCGCGGAAGACCCAGTACTTC
TRBD2	TRBV6-5	15	TRBJ2-3	.	CASSYQAGGLDTQYF	TGTGCCAGCAGTTATCAAGCGGGAGGGCTCGATACGCAGTATTTT
TRBD2	TRBV20-1	16	TRBJ2-3	few	CSARGLAGGFTDTQYF	TGCAGTGCACGGGGACTAGCGGGAGGGTTCACAGATACGCAGTATTTT
.	TRBV9	14	TRBJ2-5	.	CASSTRQAQETQYF	TGTGCCAGCAGCACAAGACAGGCCCAAGAGACCCAGTACTTC
TRBD1	TRBV29-1	13	TRBJ2-5	.	CSVVQGGQETQYF	TGCAGCGTTGTACAGGGGGGACAAGAGACCCAGTACTTC
.	TRBV20-1	12	TRBJ2-7	few	CSAARDRYEQYF	TGCAGTGCTGCTCGGGACCGCTACGAGCAGTACTTC